The 25 T cell receptor beta chains in this list originate from one sample, sequenced in a study of cytomegalovirus exposure and HLA in healthy donors. The assay was immunoSEQ multiplex PCR, and TCRdb's table has in-frame clones only and misses some. The profile shows some 330,000 clones, 80% to 90% of them singletons. The material sequenced was PBMCs. These receptors were collected from a young woman in good health and CMV-seronegative.

This clone was recorded a few times. The rearrangement uses TRBV30 and TRBJ2-1; tentatively, D is TRBD1 (6 bases). Trimming left V 3 bases short and J 9 bases short, with 12 bases between. The CDR3 is made up of 12 amino acids. The germline V gene encodes CDR1 GTSNPN and CDR2 SVGIG (reference sequence). For the CDR3, the DNA is TGTGCCTGGAGCACAGGGCCCTCTGAGCAGTTCTTC. The encoded protein is CAWSTGPSEQFF.

This clone was seen just once. This rearrangement joins TRBV7-2 to TRBJ2-5, with D maybe TRBD2 (5 bases). Germline CDR1 reads SGHTA; CDR2 reads FQGNSA. The CDR3 is 13 residues long. V lost 1 base to trimming and J lost 5 bases, with 8 bases between them. Written as DNA, the CDR3 is TGTGCCAGCAGCTTAGGAGGGTTGGAGACCCAGTACTTC. Protein sequence: CASSLGGLETQYF.

V is TRBV30 and J is TRBJ2-3; perhaps TRBD2 as D (5 bases). Germline V gene sequence: CDR1 GTSNPN, CDR2 SVGIG (reference sequence). V was shortened by 0 bases and J by 4 bases, with 14 bases between the two germline ends. The CDR3 runs to 15 residues. The CDR3 bases are TGTGCCTGGAGTGTACTAGGTGGCTTTTCAGATACGCAGTATTTT. It translates to CAWSVLGGFSDTQYF.

The rearrangement links TRBV4-3 to TRBJ1-5; 7 bases agree with TRBD1. Germline V gene data show CDR1 as LGHNA and CDR2 as YSLEER. The CDR3 is 17 amino acids. With 0 bases clipped from V and 4 bases from J, the junction kept 9 bases outside the gene matches. CDR3 sequence: CASSQDHRDSENQPQHF. For the CDR3, the DNA is TGCGCCAGCAGCCAAGATCATAGGGACAGTGAAAATCAGCCCCAGCATTTT.

There are a few counts of this clone. Other DNA sequences in this specimen translate into the identical CDR3. V gene TRBV5-1 combines with J gene TRBJ1-1; D is unclear. This CDR3 is 13 amino acids long. Trimming removed 0 bases from V and 1 base from J, with 4 bases in between. Germline V gene sequence: CDR1 SGHRS, CDR2 YFSETQ. In DNA, the CDR3 is TGCGCCAGCAGCTTGGCGGGGAACACTGAAGCTTTCTTT. It translates to CASSLAGNTEAFF.

The chain links TRBV27 to TRBJ2-7; D is perhaps TRBD1 (6 bases). Germline loops: CDR1 MNHEY, CDR2 SMNVEV (reference sequence). The CDR3 is 16 residues long. Deletions cut 2 bases from V and 0 bases from J, with 14 bases between. CDR3 in DNA: TGTGCCAGCAGTTTAGGGGGCAGGTTGAGCTCCTACGAGCAGTACTTC. It translates to CASSLGGRLSSYEQYF.

The DNA of the CDR3 is TGCGCCAGCAGCTTCGGACAGGTCTCTGGAAACACCATATATTTT. This translates into CASSFGQVSGNTIYF. V and J are TRBV5-1 and TRBJ1-3, with 7 bases identical to TRBD1. Germline V gives CDR1 SGHRS, CDR2 YFSETQ. After removal of 2 bases from V and 0 bases from J, the junction contained 2 bases not matched to a gene. CDR3 size: 15 residues.

The chain carries TRBV15 and TRBJ1-5; a possible D gene is TRBD1 (5 bases). V was clipped by 1 base and J by 6 bases, with 13 bases between them. CDR3 length: 15 residues. From germline, CDR1 is LNHNV and CDR2 YYDKDF (reference sequence). CDR3 DNA: TGTGCCACCAGCAGAGGGCAGGAGGGGAGTCAGCCCCAGCATTTT. Its translation: CATSRGQEGSQPQHF.

V usage is TRBV9 and J usage is TRBJ1-4; D unresolved. V was shortened by 4 bases and J by 8 bases, with 21 bases between the two germline ends. This CDR3 comprises 16 residues. Germline CDR1 SGDLS, CDR2 YYNGEE. CDR3 in DNA: TGTGCCAGCAGCAACTACGGCATGGGAGGACGCGAAAAACTGTTTTTT. Amino acids: CASSNYGMGGREKLFF. Looking up the rest from reference TRBV9 and TRBJ1-4 gives the full variable domain: DSGVTQTPKHLITATGQRVTLRCSPRSGDLSVYWYQQSLDQGLQFLIQYYNGEERAKGNILERFSAQQFPDLHSELNLSSLELGDSALYFCASSNYGMGGREKLFFGSGTQLSVL.

V and J are TRBV9 and TRBJ2-1; 10 bases are shared with TRBD2. Germline CDR1 and CDR2: SGDLS and YYNGEE. The CDR3 is made up of 15 amino acids. V shed 4 bases, J shed 7 bases, and the junction held 8 bases outside the gene matches. The DNA for the CDR3 is TGTGCCAGCAGCCCTTCTAGCGGGGGAGGGAATGAGCAGTTCTTC. This translates into CASSPSSGGGNEQFF.

The chain uses TRBV15 and TRBJ2-1, with 8 bases fitting TRBD2. Trimming at V came to 1 base and at J to 1 base, leaving 3 bases not matched to a gene. The CDR3 sequence is 16 residues long. CDR1 is LNHNV and CDR2 is YYDKDF in the germline V gene (reference sequence). CDR3 DNA sequence: TGTGCCACCAGCAGAGGCGGCGGGAGGTCCTACAATGAGCAGTTCTTC. Its translation: CATSRGGGRSYNEQFF.

The chain uses TRBV2 and TRBJ2-3; TRBD2 matches 7 bases. Per the germline V gene, CDR1 is SNHLY and CDR2 is FYNNEI. V lost 7 bases to trimming and J lost 2 bases; unmatched junction nucleotides: 9. This CDR3 contains 15 residues. CDR3 bases: TGTGCCAGCATCCTCGAAGCGGGATCCACAGATACGCAGTATTTT. The encoded protein is CASILEAGSTDTQYF. Supplemented by reference TRBV2 and TRBJ2-3, the full variable domain reads EPEVTQTPSHQVTQMGQEVILRCVPISNHLYFYWYRQILGQKVEFLVSFYNNEISEKSEIFDDQFSVERPDGSNFTLKIRSTKLEDSAMYFCASILEAGSTDTQYFGPGTRLTVL.

The chain has TRBV2 and TRBJ1-1; no reliable D call. Germline CDR1 reads SNHLY; CDR2 reads FYNNEI. V lost 8 bases and J 0 bases, leaving 13 bases between the germline ends. The CDR3 contains 14 residues. The CDR3 DNA is TGTGCCAGCGTATCCACAGAAGTGAACACTGAAGCTTTCTTT. It encodes CASVSTEVNTEAFF.

V and J are TRBV27 and TRBJ2-2; 7 positions match TRBD1. Trimming took 4 bases from V and 2 from J; bases not matched to a gene: 1. Germline-derived CDR1 and CDR2 are MNHEY and SMNVEV (reference sequence). This CDR3 has 14 amino acids. This chain's CDR3 is CASSWDRNTGELFF. CDR3 bases: TGTGCCAGCAGTTGGGACAGAAACACCGGGGAGCTGTTTTTT.

J is TRBJ2-7 and V is TRBV4-3; unclear D gene. This CDR3 region has 13 residues. The V gene lost 2 bases and the J gene lost 4 bases, with 9 bases spanning the gap. Germline CDR1 reads LGHNA; CDR2 reads YSLEER. The chain's CDR3 is CASSQWLAYEQYF. The DNA for the CDR3 is TGCGCCAGCAGCCAATGGTTGGCTTACGAGCAGTACTTC.

The J gene is TRBJ2-5, the V gene TRBV19, with 9 bases lining up with TRBD1. J was trimmed by 2 bases and V by 5 bases; bases with no gene match: 6. Germline V gene lookup returns CDR1 LNHDA and CDR2 SQIVND (reference sequence). This CDR3 comprises 15 residues. Here the CDR3 DNA reads TGTGCCAGTAGTCCATCACAGGGGGCTCAAGAGACCCAGTACTTC. It codes for CASSPSQGAQETQYF.

This chain connects TRBV7-6 to TRBJ2-7, with TRBD2 matching over 7 bases. From germline, CDR1 is SGHVS and CDR2 FNYEAQ. The junction had 7 bases not matched to a gene; V was cut back by 1 base and J by 4 bases. This CDR3 comprises 15 residues. The CDR3 nucleotides read TGTGCCAGCAGCTTAGATCCAGCGGGAAAATACGAGCAGTACTTC. Its protein is CASSLDPAGKYEQYF. The full variable domain, with the rest looked up from reference TRBV7-6 and TRBJ2-7, is GAGVSQSPRYKVTKRGQDVALRCDPISGHVSLYWYRQALGQGPEFLTYFNYEAQQDKSGLPNDRFSAERPEGSISTLTIQRTEQRDSAMYRCASSLDPAGKYEQYFGPGTRLTVT.

The chain is built from TRBV27 and TRBJ2-7; D is possibly TRBD2 (8 bases). This CDR3 has 14 residues. Germline CDR1 reads MNHEY; CDR2 reads SMNVEV (reference sequence). Trimming pared 10 bases from V and 5 bases from J, leaving 21 bases between. The CDR3 bases are TGTGCCACCTCAGGGGGACTAGGGGGCCACGAGCAGTACTTC. Its protein product is CATSGGLGGHEQYF.

The rearrangement uses TRBV6-6 and TRBJ2-7; a weak D match, TRBD2 (8 bases). This CDR3 is built from 16 residues. Trimming stripped 2 bases from V and 2 bases from J, with 16 bases between. Germline V gives CDR1 MNHNY, CDR2 SVGAGI (reference sequence). This CDR3 is CASSYTGGTVTYEQYF. The CDR3 nucleotides read TGTGCCAGCAGTTACACGGGAGGGACAGTTACCTACGAGCAGTACTTC.

This sequence joins TRBV4-3 and TRBJ1-5; maybe TRBD1 (6 bases). V was shortened by 0 bases and J by 5 bases, with 14 bases between the two germline ends. The V gene's germline CDR1 is LGHNA and CDR2 YSLEER. The CDR3 loop spans 16 amino acids. This CDR3 is CASSQEPGRTDQPQHF. CDR3 DNA: TGCGCCAGCAGCCAAGAACCTGGACGGACAGATCAGCCCCAGCATTTT.

As to this clone: This same CDR3 is encoded by further DNA sequences in the sample. The chain couples TRBV5-1 to TRBJ2-1, with TRBD2 identical over 9 bases. Germline loops: CDR1 SGHRS, CDR2 YFSETQ. The CDR3 totals 15 residues. V shed 5 bases and J 0 bases; nucleotides not matched to a gene: 3. The CDR3 sequence is CASSLTSGSYNEQFF. The DNA for the CDR3 is TGCGCCAGCAGTTTGACTAGCGGCTCCTACAATGAGCAGTTCTTC.

This clone was seen once. Sequence at one end of the junction differs from germline and may be a read error. The V gene is TRBV7-9, the J gene TRBJ2-5, with 7 nucleotides matching TRBD2. This CDR3 spans 10 amino acids. The V gene's germline CDR1 is SEHNR and CDR2 FQNEAQ (reference sequence). In DNA, the CDR3 is TGTGCCAGCAGCTCCGGGACTACACACTTC. Its translation: CASSSGTTHF.

The CDR3 loop is CASSSAVTGSQETQYF. The CDR3 DNA sequence: TGCGCCAGCAGCTCGGCCGTGACAGGGAGTCAAGAGACCCAGTACTTC. The V call is TRBV5-1, the J call TRBJ2-5; 7 bases line up with TRBD1. Germline lookup yields CDR1 SGHRS and CDR2 YFSETQ. The CDR3 is 16 amino acids. V trimming: 3 bases; J trimming: 2 bases; junction bases outside the gene matches: 10.

This rearrangement joins TRBV7-9 to TRBJ1-4; possibly TRBD1 for D (6 bases). Germline V gene lookup returns CDR1 SEHNR and CDR2 FQNEAQ (reference sequence). The CDR3 extends over 16 amino acids. Trimming left V 5 bases short and J 2 bases short, with 15 bases between. CDR3 region: CASSERQVETNEKLFF. In DNA form, the CDR3 reads TGTGCCAGCAGCGAAAGACAGGTTGAGACTAATGAAAAACTGTTTTTT.

This clone was seen only once. The V call is TRBV11-2, the J call TRBJ2-3; 11 bases map to TRBD2. This CDR3 has 13 residues. CDR1 SGHAT and CDR2 FQNNGV come from the germline V gene. V lost 6 bases, J lost 11 bases, and 7 bases stayed unmatched. CDR3 DNA: TGTGCCAGCAGTTGGTATAGCGGGAGGGGGCAGTATTTT. It encodes CASSWYSGRGQYF.